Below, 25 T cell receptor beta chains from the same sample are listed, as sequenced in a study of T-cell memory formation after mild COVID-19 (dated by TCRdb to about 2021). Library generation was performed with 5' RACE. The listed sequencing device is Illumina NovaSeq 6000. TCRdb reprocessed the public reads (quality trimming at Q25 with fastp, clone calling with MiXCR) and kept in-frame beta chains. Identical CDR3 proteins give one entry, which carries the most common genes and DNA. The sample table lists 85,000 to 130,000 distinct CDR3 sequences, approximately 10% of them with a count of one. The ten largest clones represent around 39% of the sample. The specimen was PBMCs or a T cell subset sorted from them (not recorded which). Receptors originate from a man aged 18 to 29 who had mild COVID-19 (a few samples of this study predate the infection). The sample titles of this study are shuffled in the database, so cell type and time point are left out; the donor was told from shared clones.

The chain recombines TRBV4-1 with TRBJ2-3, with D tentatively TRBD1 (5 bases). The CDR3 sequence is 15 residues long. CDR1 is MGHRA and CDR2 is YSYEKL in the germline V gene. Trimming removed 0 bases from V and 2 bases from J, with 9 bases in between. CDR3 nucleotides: TGCGCCAGCAGCCAAGAGGCGACAGTCACAGATACGCAGTATTTT. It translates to CASSQEATVTDTQYF.

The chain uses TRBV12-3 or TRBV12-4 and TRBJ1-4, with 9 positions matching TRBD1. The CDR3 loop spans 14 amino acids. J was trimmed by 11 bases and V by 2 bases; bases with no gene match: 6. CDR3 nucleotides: TGTGCCAGCAGTTTACCCCTGACAGGGGGTAAACTGTTTTTT. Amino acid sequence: CASSLPLTGGKLFF.

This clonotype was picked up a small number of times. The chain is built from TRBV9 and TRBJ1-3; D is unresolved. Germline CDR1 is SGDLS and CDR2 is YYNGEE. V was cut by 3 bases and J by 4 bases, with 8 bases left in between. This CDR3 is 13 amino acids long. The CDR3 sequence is CASSAGRGNTIYF. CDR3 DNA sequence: TGTGCCAGCAGCGCCGGTCGGGGAAACACCATATATTTT.

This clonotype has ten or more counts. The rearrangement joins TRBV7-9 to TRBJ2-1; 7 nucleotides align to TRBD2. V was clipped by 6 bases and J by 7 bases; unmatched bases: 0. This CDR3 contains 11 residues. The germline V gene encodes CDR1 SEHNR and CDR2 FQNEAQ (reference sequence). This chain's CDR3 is CASRGGNEQFF. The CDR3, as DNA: TGTGCCAGCAGGGGGGGGAATGAGCAGTTCTTC.

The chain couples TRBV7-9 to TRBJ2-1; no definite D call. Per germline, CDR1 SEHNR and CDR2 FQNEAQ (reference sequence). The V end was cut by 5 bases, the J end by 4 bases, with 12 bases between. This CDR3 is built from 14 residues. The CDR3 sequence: CASSTPPRYNEQFF. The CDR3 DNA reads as TGTGCCAGCAGCACACCCCCCAGGTACAATGAGCAGTTCTTC.

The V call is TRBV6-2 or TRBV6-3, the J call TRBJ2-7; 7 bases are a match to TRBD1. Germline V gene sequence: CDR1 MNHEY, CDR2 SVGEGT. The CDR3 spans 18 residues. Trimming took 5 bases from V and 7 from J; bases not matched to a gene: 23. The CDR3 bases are TGTGCCAGCAGTCCCCTGGACAGGACCAGACCCGGACCGGGGGAGCAGTACTTC. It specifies CASSPLDRTRPGPGEQYF.

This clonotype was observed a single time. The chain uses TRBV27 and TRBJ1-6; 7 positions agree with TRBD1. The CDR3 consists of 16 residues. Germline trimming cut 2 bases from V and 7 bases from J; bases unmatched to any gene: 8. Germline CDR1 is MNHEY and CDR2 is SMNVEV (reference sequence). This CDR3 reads CASSLQGVHWNSPLHF. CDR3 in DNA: TGTGCCAGCAGTTTACAGGGGGTTCATTGGAATTCACCCCTCCACTTT.

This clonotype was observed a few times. This CDR3 reads CASSQDGRGAQETQYF. As DNA, the CDR3 is TGTGCCAGCAGCCAAGACGGGCGGGGGGCCCAAGAGACCCAGTACTTC. This sequence joins TRBV4-2 and TRBJ2-5; 8 bases agree with TRBD2. In germline, CDR1 is LGHNA, CDR2 YNFKEQ. V was pared by 0 bases and J by 1 base, with 4 bases of the junction left unmatched. This CDR3 has 16 residues.

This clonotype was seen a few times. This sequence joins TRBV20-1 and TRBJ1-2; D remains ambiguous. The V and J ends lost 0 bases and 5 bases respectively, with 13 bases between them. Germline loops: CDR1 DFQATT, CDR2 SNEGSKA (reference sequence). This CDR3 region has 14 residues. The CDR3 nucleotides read TGCAGTGCTAGAGATTGGGAAGGGATATATGGCTACACCTTC. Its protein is CSARDWEGIYGYTF.

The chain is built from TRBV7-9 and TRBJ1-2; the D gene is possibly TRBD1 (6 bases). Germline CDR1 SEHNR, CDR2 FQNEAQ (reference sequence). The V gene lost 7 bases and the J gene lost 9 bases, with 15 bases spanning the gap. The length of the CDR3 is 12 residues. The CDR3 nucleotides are TGTGCCAGCACCTGGGGGGGGCGAAGCTACACCTTC. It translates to CASTWGGRSYTF. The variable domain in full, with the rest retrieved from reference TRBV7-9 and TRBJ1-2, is DTGVSQNPRHKITKRGQNVTFRCDPISEHNRLYWYRQTLGQGPEFLTYFQNEAQLEKSRLLSDRFSAERPKGSFSTLEIQRTEQGDSAMYLCASTWGGRSYTFGSGTRLTVV.

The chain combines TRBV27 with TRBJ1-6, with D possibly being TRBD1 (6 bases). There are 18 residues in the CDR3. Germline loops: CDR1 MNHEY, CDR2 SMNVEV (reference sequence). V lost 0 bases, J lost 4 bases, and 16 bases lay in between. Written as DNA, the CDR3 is TGTGCCAGCAGTTTATCGGGGGGCGGCCCGGATTATAATTCACCCCTCCACTTT. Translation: CASSLSGGGPDYNSPLHF.

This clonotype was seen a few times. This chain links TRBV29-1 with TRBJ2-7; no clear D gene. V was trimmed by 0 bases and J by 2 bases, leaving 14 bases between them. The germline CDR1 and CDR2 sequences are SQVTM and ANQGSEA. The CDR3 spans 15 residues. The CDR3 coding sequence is TGCAGCGTTGAAGACCCAGCCGGGTCGGCCTACGAGCAGTACTTC. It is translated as CSVEDPAGSAYEQYF.

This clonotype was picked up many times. The CDR3: CAWSVPGDPYNEQFF. The DNA for the CDR3 is TGTGCCTGGAGTGTACCGGGGGACCCCTACAATGAGCAGTTCTTC. The chain uses TRBV30 and TRBJ2-1, with D possibly matching TRBD2 (6 bases). The CDR3 is made up of 15 amino acids. Trimming removed 0 bases from V and 2 bases from J, with 11 bases in between. Germline V lookup: CDR1 GTSNPN, CDR2 SVGIG (reference sequence).

The CDR3 region has the DNA TGCAGTGCTGGCCCTACCCTATTCAATCAGCCCCAGCATTTT. Translating gives CSAGPTLFNQPQHF. V and J are TRBV20-1 and TRBJ1-5, with D uncertain. Trimming took off 5 bases at V and 3 bases at J, with 14 bases between the two ends. Germline V gives CDR1 DFQATT, CDR2 SNEGSKA (reference sequence). There are 14 residues in the CDR3.

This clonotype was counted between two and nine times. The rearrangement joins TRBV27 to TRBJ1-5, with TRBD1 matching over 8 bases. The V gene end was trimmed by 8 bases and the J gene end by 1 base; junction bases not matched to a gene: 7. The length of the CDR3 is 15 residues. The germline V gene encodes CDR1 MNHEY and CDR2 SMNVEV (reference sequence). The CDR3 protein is CASSRAGGSNQPQHF. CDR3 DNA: TGTGCCAGCTCCAGGGCAGGGGGCAGCAATCAGCCCCAGCATTTT.

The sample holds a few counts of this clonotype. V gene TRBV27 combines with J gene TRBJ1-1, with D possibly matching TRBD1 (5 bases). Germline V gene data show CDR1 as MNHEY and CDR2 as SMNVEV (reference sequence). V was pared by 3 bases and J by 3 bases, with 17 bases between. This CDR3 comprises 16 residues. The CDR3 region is CASSFNWGERYTEAFF. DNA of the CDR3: TGTGCCAGCAGTTTTAATTGGGGGGAAAGGTACACTGAAGCTTTCTTT.

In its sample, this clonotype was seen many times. The CDR3 DNA reads as TGTGCCAGCAGTCTACGGGACAGGGCGTCACGAGAGACCCAGTACTTC. Its protein product is CASSLRDRASRETQYF. The chain has TRBV7-9 and TRBJ2-5, with 9 bases aligning to TRBD1. The CDR3 spans 16 residues. The V gene end was trimmed by 6 bases and the J gene end by 4 bases; junction bases not matched to a gene: 12. The germline V gene has CDR1 SEHNR and CDR2 FQNEAQ (reference sequence).

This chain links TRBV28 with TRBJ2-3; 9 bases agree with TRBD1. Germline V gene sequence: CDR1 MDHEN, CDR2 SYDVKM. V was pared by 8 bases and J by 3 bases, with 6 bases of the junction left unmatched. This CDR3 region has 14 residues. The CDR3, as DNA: TGTGCCAGCGCCGGACAGGGGTTGACAGATACGCAGTATTTT. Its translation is CASAGQGLTDTQYF.

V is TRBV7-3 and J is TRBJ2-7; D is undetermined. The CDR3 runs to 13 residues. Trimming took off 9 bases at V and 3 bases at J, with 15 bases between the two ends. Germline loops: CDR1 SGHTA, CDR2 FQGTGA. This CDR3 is CARNGQRDYEQYV. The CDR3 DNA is TGTGCCAGGAACGGTCAGAGAGACTACGAGCAGTACGTC.

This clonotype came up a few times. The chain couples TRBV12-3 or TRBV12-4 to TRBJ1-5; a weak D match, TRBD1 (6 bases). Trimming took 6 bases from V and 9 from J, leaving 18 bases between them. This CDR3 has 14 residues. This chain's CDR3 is CASSTTQGLRPQHF. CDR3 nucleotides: TGTGCCAGCAGCACAACTCAGGGGCTTCGGCCCCAGCATTTT.

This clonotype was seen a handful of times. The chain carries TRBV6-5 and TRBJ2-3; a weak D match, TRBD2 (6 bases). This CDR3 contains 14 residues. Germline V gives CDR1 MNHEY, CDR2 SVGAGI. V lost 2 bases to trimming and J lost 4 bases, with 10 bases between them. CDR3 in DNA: TGTGCCAGCAGTTACGGGCGCGGGGCAGATACGCAGTATTTT. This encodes CASSYGRGADTQYF.

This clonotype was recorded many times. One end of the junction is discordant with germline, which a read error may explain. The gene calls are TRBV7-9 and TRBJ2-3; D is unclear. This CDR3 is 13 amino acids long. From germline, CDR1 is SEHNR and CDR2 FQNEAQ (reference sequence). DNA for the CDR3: TGTGCCAGCAGTTTAGGAGGCACAGATACGCAGTATTTT. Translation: CASSLGGTDTQYF.

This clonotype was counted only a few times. The DNA of the CDR3 is TGTGCCAGCAGCTCAACAGGGGGTAGCGCAGATACGCAGTATTTT. Translated, it gives CASSSTGGSADTQYF. The chain links TRBV7-2 to TRBJ2-3, with 8 bases fitting TRBD1. Germline-derived CDR1 and CDR2 are SGHTA and FQGNSA. V was pared by 4 bases and J by 4 bases, with 7 bases of the junction left unmatched. There are 15 residues in the CDR3. Supplemented by reference TRBV7-2 and TRBJ2-3, the full variable domain reads GAGVSQSPSNKVTEKGKDVELRCDPISGHTALYWYRQSLGQGLEFLIYFQGNSAPDKSGLPSDRFSAERTGGSVSTLTIQRTQQEDSAVYLCASSSTGGSADTQYFGPGTRLTVL.

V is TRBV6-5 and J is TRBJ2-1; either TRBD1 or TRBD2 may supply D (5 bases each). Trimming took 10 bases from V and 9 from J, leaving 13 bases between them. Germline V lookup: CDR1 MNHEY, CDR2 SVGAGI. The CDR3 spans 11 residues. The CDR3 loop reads CATTFGGEQFF. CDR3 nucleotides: TGTGCCACCACCTTTGGGGGTGAGCAGTTCTTC.

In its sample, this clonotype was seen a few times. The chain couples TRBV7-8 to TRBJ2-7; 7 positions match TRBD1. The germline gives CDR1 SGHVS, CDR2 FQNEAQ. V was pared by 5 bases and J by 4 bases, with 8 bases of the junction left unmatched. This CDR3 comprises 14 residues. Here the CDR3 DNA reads TGTGCCAGCAGCCCGCAAGGGGGCGGATACGAGCAGTACTTC. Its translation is CASSPQGGGYEQYF. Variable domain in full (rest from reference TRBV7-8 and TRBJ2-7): GAGVSQSPRYKVAKRGQDVALRCDPISGHVSLFWYQQALGQGPEFLTYFQNEAQLDKSGLPSDRFFAERPEGSVSTLKIQRTQQEDSAVYLCASSPQGGGYEQYFGPGTRLTVT.